The 29 T cell receptor beta chains presented below share a single source sample, sequenced in a study of blood T cell repertoires in COVID-19 (dated by TCRdb to 2018 to 2020). To prepare the library, the immunoSEQ multiplex PCR assay was applied. TCRdb took over this immuneACCESS table, retaining in-frame rearrangements with V and J assigned. Such tables are incomplete; in checked studies, under half of the missing clones stem from an unresolved V gene, and the remainder is unexplained. The sample includes roughly 34,000 clones, with about 90% observed a single time. 15% to 20% of the sample belongs to the ten largest clones. The sample was peripheral blood. These receptors were collected from an elderly man with acute or convalescent COVID-19.

V and J are TRBV11-2 and TRBJ2-3; D not resolved. V lost 5 bases to trimming and J lost 8 bases, with 17 bases between them. The CDR3 length is 14 residues. Germline V gives CDR1 SGHAT, CDR2 FQNNGV. The CDR3 spells CASSLSRWQSTQYF. The DNA for the CDR3 is TGTGCCAGCAGCCTCTCTAGGTGGCAATCTACGCAGTATTTT.

This chain joins TRBV5-6 and TRBJ2-1; the match to TRBD2 covers 13 bases. After removal of 5 bases from V and 7 bases from J, the junction contained 9 bases not matched to a gene. CDR3 size: 16 residues. Per the germline V gene, CDR1 is SGHDT and CDR2 is YYEEEE. The CDR3 reads CASSQGLAGAGNEQFF. As DNA, the CDR3 is TGTGCCAGCAGTCAAGGACTAGCGGGGGCGGGGAATGAGCAGTTCTTC.

The gene calls are TRBV7-2 and TRBJ1-1; D unclear. The germline V gene has CDR1 SGHTA and CDR2 FQGNSA. The V end lost 3 bases, the J end lost 1 base, and 6 bases lay between the germline ends. The CDR3 is 13 residues long. The CDR3 nucleotides read TGTGCCAGCAGCTTTTCCGGGAACACTGAAGCTTTCTTT. Its translation is CASSFSGNTEAFF.

V is TRBV7-6 and J is TRBJ2-2; unclear D gene. The V gene's germline CDR1 is SGHVS and CDR2 FNYEAQ. V was trimmed by 0 bases and J by 5 bases, leaving 16 bases between them. There are 17 residues in the CDR3. In DNA, the CDR3 is TGTGCCAGCAGCTTAGCAGGCCAACCCGGGTGGACCGGGGAGCTGTTTTTT. Its protein product is CASSLAGQPGWTGELFF.

The V and J genes are TRBV5-1 and TRBJ2-2, with TRBD2 as a possible D gene (6 bases). Trimming cost V 0 bases and J 0 bases, with 6 bases left between them. Germline CDR1 reads SGHRS; CDR2 reads YFSETQ. CDR3 length equals 15 residues. The CDR3 sequence is CASSLGGANTGELFF. In nucleotides, the CDR3 is TGCGCCAGCAGCTTGGGGGGGGCGAACACCGGGGAGCTGTTTTTT.

The rearrangement uses TRBV19 and TRBJ1-6, with TRBD1 as a possible D gene (5 bases). The CDR3 is 15 amino acids. Between the trimmed V and J ends, which lost 3 bases and 5 bases, there was a span of 11 bases. Germline V CDR1 and CDR2: LNHDA, SQIVND (reference sequence). CDR3 in amino acids: CASSIQRGNNSPLHF. The CDR3 region has the DNA TGTGCCAGTAGTATTCAAAGGGGTAATAATTCACCCCTCCACTTT.

This chain links TRBV6-5 with TRBJ2-2, with 8 bases that match TRBD1. The CDR3 loop spans 15 amino acids. Trimming at V came to 4 bases and at J to 0 bases, leaving 1 base not matched to a gene. The germline V gene encodes CDR1 MNHEY and CDR2 SVGAGI. The CDR3 is CASSWDRTNTGELFF. Here the CDR3 DNA reads TGTGCCAGCAGTTGGGACAGGACGAACACCGGGGAGCTGTTTTTT.

V is TRBV25-1 and J is TRBJ2-7; D uncertain. CDR1 is MGHDK and CDR2 is SYGVNS in the germline V gene. The ends were cut back, 4 bases at V and 7 bases at J, with 8 bases in the middle. The CDR3 runs 11 residues. Here the CDR3 reads CASSAGWEQYF. The CDR3 DNA sequence: TGTGCCAGCAGTGCCGGGTGGGAGCAGTACTTC.

As DNA, the CDR3 is TGCAGTGCTAGATCTGACAATGAGCAGTTCTTC. Protein sequence: CSARSDNEQFF. The V gene is TRBV20-1, the J gene TRBJ2-1, with D uncertain. V lost 2 bases and J 5 bases, leaving 4 bases between the germline ends. The CDR3 covers 11 residues. Germline V gene data show CDR1 as DFQATT and CDR2 as SNEGSKA (reference sequence).

This clone has only one observation. The chain joins TRBV3-1 (or the pseudogene TRBV3-2) to TRBJ2-1, with 8 bases identical to TRBD2. Germline loops: CDR1 LGHDT, CDR2 YNNKEL (reference sequence). Trimming removed 7 bases from V and 7 bases from J; junction bases left unmatched: 9. This CDR3 has 14 residues. The CDR3 DNA follows: TGTGCCAGCAACAAGCGGGGGCAAGGGAATGAGCAGTTCTTC. Its translation: CASNKRGQGNEQFF.

The chain couples TRBV5-1 to TRBJ2-2; a possible D gene is TRBD1 (6 bases). Per the germline V gene, CDR1 is SGHRS and CDR2 is YFSETQ. The CDR3 runs to 16 residues. V gave up 0 bases and J gave up 0 bases, with 9 bases separating them. CDR3 sequence (DNA): TGCGCCAGCAGCTTGGAATGGACAGCGAACACCGGGGAGCTGTTTTTT. This translates into CASSLEWTANTGELFF.

This chain connects TRBV4-2 to TRBJ2-7; 7 bases are shared with TRBD1. The ends lost 0 bases at V and 3 bases at J; junction bases unmatched: 5. The CDR3 consists of 15 residues. The germline V gene encodes CDR1 LGHNA and CDR2 YNFKEQ. The CDR3, as DNA: TGTGCCAGCAGCCAAGATGTGGCAGGGGGCTACGAGCAGTACTTC. Its protein product is CASSQDVAGGYEQYF.

CDR3 amino acids: CASSASDLGTEAFF. The CDR3 DNA sequence: TGTGCCAGCAGTGCCTCAGACTTGGGCACTGAAGCTTTCTTT. The rearrangement uses TRBV2 and TRBJ1-1; D is ambiguous. CDR1 SNHLY and CDR2 FYNNEI come from the germline V gene. Trimming pared 4 bases from V and 4 bases from J, leaving 13 bases between. The length of the CDR3 is 14 residues.

This chain uses TRBV27 with TRBJ2-7; 8 bases are shared with TRBD2. CDR1 and CDR2 (germline): MNHEY, SMNVEV (reference sequence). This CDR3 is built from 18 residues. The V gene end was trimmed by 0 bases and the J gene end by 0 bases; junction bases not matched to a gene: 10. The CDR3 protein is CASSLSPNRRGVSYEQYF. CDR3 coding DNA: TGTGCCAGCAGTTTATCGCCGAATCGGCGGGGGGTCTCCTACGAGCAGTACTTC.

V usage is TRBV3-1 (or the pseudogene TRBV3-2) and J usage is TRBJ1-2; 9 positions agree with TRBD1. The CDR3 has 14 residues. Per germline, CDR1 LGHDT and CDR2 YNNKEL (reference sequence). Trimming at V came to 3 bases and at J to 8 bases, leaving 7 bases not matched to a gene. The DNA for the CDR3 is TGTGCCAGCAGCCACTGGGACAGGGATGGGGGCTACACCTTC. Translation gives CASSHWDRDGGYTF.

The chain is built from TRBV20-1 and TRBJ2-5; 7 bases line up with TRBD2. Germline V lookup: CDR1 DFQATT, CDR2 SNEGSKA (reference sequence). Germline trimming cut 3 bases from V and 5 bases from J; bases unmatched to any gene: 0. This CDR3 comprises 11 residues. CDR3 DNA sequence: TGCAGTGCTAGCGGGGGGGAGACCCAGTACTTC. Translated: CSASGGETQYF.

The V gene is TRBV29-1, the J gene TRBJ1-1; TRBD1 agrees at 10 bases. Unmatched junction bases numbered 6, after V lost 2 bases and J lost 6 bases. CDR1 is SQVTM, CDR2 ANQGSEA, per germline. The CDR3 covers 14 residues. The CDR3: CSVERRDRGPEAFF. In nucleotides, the CDR3 is TGCAGCGTTGAACGCCGGGACAGGGGACCTGAAGCTTTCTTT.

V gene TRBV9 combines with J gene TRBJ2-5, with a tentative D call TRBD1 (6 bases). The germline V gene encodes CDR1 SGDLS and CDR2 YYNGEE. Trimming took off 3 bases at V and 1 base at J, with 13 bases between the two ends. This CDR3 region has 15 residues. The CDR3 spells CASSARTGPQETQYF. CDR3 bases: TGTGCCAGCAGCGCCCGCACAGGGCCCCAAGAGACCCAGTACTTC.

The rearrangement uses TRBV30 and TRBJ1-5; TRBD1 is a possible D gene (5 bases). Germline V gene lookup returns CDR1 GTSNPN and CDR2 SVGIG (reference sequence). The V and J ends lost 4 bases and 4 bases respectively, with 11 bases between them. This CDR3 has 13 residues. The CDR3 bases are TGTGCCTGGAACCCGGACACAAATCAGCCCCAGCATTTT. Its translation: CAWNPDTNQPQHF.

The chain employs TRBV4-2 and TRBJ2-7; D is perhaps TRBD2 (5 bases). The CDR3 totals 13 residues. In germline, CDR1 is LGHNA, CDR2 YNFKEQ. The V and J ends lost 1 base and 6 bases respectively, with 10 bases between them. CDR3 bases: TGTGCCAGCAGCCAAGTCCCGGGGTCCGAGCAGTACTTC. It encodes CASSQVPGSEQYF.

The CDR3 region is CASSSSGRRGNEQFF. For the CDR3, the DNA is TGTGCCAGCAGCTCTTCCGGACGAAGGGGCAATGAGCAGTTCTTC. The chain combines TRBV7-3 with TRBJ2-1; tentative D call: TRBD1 (5 bases). CDR1 SGHTA and CDR2 FQGTGA come from the germline V gene. V lost 4 bases to trimming and J lost 6 bases, with 16 bases between them. The CDR3 is 15 amino acids.

This rearrangement joins TRBV28 to TRBJ1-1; tentatively, D is TRBD1 (6 bases). V lost 8 bases, J lost 4 bases, and 14 bases lay in between. CDR1 is MDHEN, CDR2 SYDVKM, per germline. The CDR3 covers 13 residues. The CDR3 DNA reads TGTGCCAGCGAGGGCAGGGGCCTCACTGAAGCTTTCTTT. Its protein product is CASEGRGLTEAFF.

The chain has TRBV24-1 and TRBJ1-2, with D perhaps TRBD1 (6 bases). With 1 base removed from V and 7 bases from J, the gap between germline ends came to 12 bases. There are 14 residues in the CDR3. Looked up from germline, CDR1 is KGHDR and CDR2 is SFDVKD. The CDR3 bases are TGTGCCACCAGTGATTTAGGCAGGGGAAGTGGCTACACCTTC. Amino acids: CATSDLGRGSGYTF.

The rearrangement uses TRBV13 and TRBJ1-4; D remains ambiguous. The germline V and J ends were trimmed by 5 bases and 2 bases, with 12 bases remaining between them. CDR1 is PRHDT, CDR2 FYEKMQ, per germline (reference sequence). The CDR3 is made up of 15 amino acids. CDR3 coding DNA: TGTGCCAGCAGCGCTCGCCAGGCGACTAATGAAAAACTGTTTTTT. Translated, it gives CASSARQATNEKLFF. Complete variable domain (other parts from reference TRBV13 and TRBJ1-4): AAGVIQSPRHLIKEKRETATLKCYPIPRHDTVYWYQQGPGQDPQFLISFYEKMQSDKGSIPDRFSAQQFSDYHSELNMSSLELGDSALYFCASSARQATNEKLFFGSGTQLSVL.

This rearrangement joins TRBV6-5 to TRBJ1-6; D remains unclear. The CDR3 runs to 13 residues. The germline V gene encodes CDR1 MNHEY and CDR2 SVGAGI. Trimming stripped 6 bases from V and 8 bases from J, with 11 bases between. The CDR3 reads CASSRTEHSPLHF. The CDR3 nucleotides read TGTGCCAGCAGCCGTACAGAGCATTCACCCCTCCACTTT.

The rearrangement joins TRBV21-1 to TRBJ1-2. TRBV21-1 is marked as a pseudogene. The CDR3 totals 12 residues. The CDR3 nucleotides read TGTGCCAGAGAGGTGAAGGGGAGGGGCTACACCTTC. This sequence encodes CAREVKGRGYTF.

The V call is TRBV2, the J call TRBJ1-5; tentatively, D is TRBD1 (5 bases). Trimming took 6 bases from V and 5 from J, leaving 11 bases between them. This CDR3 spans 13 amino acids. Germline lookup yields CDR1 SNHLY and CDR2 FYNNEI. DNA of the CDR3: TGTGCCAGCAGGAATTCGGGGGATCAGCCCCAGCATTTT. Protein product: CASRNSGDQPQHF.

The CDR3 DNA is TGTGCCAGCAGCCTGCAGAATCAGCCCCAGCATTTT. As protein: CASSLQNQPQHF. This sequence joins TRBV28 and TRBJ1-5; the D is unclear. Trimming pared 6 bases from V and 4 bases from J, leaving 7 bases between. This CDR3 comprises 12 residues. Germline-derived CDR1 and CDR2 are MDHEN and SYDVKM.

The V call is TRBV6-5, the J call TRBJ2-7; possible D gene TRBD2, 7 bases. Germline CDR1 is MNHEY and CDR2 is SVGAGI. This CDR3 has 14 residues. V was clipped by 6 bases and J by 1 base, with 13 bases between them. CDR3 amino acids: CASRRGGSSYEQYF. The CDR3 DNA sequence: TGTGCCAGCAGGAGGGGGGGGAGTTCCTACGAGCAGTACTTC.